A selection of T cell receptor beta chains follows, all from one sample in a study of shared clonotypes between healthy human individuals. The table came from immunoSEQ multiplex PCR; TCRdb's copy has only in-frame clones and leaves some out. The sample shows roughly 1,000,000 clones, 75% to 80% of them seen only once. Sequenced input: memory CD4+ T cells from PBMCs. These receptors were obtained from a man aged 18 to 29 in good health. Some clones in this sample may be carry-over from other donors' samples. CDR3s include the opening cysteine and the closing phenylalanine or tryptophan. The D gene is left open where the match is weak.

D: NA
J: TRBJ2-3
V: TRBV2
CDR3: CASSDGTFAVDTQYF

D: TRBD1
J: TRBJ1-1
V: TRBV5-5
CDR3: CASSWTGGGVATEAFF

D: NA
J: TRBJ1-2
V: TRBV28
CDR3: CASSLDGRGYGYTF

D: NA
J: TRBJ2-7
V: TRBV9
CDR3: CASSVGPTANYEQYF

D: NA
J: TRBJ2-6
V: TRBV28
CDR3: CATRSPSGANVLTF

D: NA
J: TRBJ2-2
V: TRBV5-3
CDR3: CARSSNYTGELFF

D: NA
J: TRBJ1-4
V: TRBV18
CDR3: CASSPRAGDEKLFF

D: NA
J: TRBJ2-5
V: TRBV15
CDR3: CATSRDQETRVRETQYF

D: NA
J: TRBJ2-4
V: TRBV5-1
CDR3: CASSRRVGENIQYF

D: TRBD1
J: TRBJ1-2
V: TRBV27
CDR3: CASSSLGSGGWRGYTF

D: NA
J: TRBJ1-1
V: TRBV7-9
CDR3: CASSQGRLGAEAFF

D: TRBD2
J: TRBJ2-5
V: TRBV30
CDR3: CAWEAGGAETQYF

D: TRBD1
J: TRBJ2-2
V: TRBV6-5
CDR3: CASRGQGFTGELFF

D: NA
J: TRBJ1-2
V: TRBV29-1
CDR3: CSVETASEDGYTF

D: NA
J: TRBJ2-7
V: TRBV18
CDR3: CASSLRDAPRSEQYF

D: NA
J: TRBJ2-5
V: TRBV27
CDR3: CASTPRWGKETQYF

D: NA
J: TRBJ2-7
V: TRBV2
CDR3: CASSPAWAMNEQYF

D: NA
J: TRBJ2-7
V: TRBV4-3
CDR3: CASSQDVTTSRYF

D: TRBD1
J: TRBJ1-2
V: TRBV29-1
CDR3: CSFRQGANYGYTF

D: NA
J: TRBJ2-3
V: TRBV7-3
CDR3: CASSSNSAPDTQYF

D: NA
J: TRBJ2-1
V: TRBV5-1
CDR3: CASSELGGNYNEQFF

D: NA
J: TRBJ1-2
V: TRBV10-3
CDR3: CAIRDSLSNYGYTF

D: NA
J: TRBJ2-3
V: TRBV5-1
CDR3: CASSLTRIFTDTQYF

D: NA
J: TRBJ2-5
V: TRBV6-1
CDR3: CASSLGGAYQETQYF

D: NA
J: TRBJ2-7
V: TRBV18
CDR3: CASSAPGLNSYEQYF

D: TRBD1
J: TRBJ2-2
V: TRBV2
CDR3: CASKEDRGPGELFF

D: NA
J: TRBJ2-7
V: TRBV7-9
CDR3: CASSRETGSRIEQYF

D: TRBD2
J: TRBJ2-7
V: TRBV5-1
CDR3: CASSLAGREGSYEQYF

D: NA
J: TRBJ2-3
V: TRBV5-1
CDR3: CASSLALVTDTQYF

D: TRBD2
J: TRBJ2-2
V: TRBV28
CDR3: CASSLRIAGAGELFF

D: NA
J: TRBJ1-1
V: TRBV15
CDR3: CATSRVQRNTEAFF

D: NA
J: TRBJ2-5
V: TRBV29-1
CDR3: CSVVGRAETQYF

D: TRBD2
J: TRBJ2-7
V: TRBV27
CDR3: CASSPGLADSYEQYF

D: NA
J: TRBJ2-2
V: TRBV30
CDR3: CAWSRGPSGELFF

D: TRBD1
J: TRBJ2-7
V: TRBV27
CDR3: CASSRTGTGPYEQYF

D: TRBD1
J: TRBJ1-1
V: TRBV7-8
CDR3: CASSGGVQGTAEAFF

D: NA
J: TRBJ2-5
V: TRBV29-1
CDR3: CSVDKGSSPRYF

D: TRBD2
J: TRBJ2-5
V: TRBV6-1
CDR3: CASSEGVAGGHRETQYF

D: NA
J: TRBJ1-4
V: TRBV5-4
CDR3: CASSPEGRGEKLFF

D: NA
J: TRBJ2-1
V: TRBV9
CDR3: CASSVFSVTYNEQFF

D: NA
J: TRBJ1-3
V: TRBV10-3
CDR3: CAINLGSGNTIYF

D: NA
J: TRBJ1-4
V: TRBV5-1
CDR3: CASTLGYPNEKLFF

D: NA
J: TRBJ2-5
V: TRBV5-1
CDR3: CASRLTTEETQYF

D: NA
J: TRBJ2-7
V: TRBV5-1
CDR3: CASSYDRPYEQYF

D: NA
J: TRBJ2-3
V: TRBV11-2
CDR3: CASSLAGGPTDTQYF

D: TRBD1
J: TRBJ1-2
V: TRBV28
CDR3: CASTRTGIDYGYTF

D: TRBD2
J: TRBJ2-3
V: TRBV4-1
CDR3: CASSPQPNRLAADTQYF

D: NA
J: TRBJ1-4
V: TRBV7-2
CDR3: CASTRATNEKLFF

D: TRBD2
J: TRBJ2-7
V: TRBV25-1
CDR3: CASGRGAGGSYEQYF

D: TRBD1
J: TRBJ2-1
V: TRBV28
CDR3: CASSSGGGNEQFF

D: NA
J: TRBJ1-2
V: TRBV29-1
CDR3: CSVEVSGGNGYTF

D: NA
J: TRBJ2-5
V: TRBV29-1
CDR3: CSVARGSETQYF

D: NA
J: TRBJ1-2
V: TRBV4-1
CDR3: CASSQDLLDRGYTF

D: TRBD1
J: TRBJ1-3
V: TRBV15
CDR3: CATSSPGTVRNTIYF